A selection of T cell receptor beta chains follows, all from one sample in a study of blood T cell repertoires in COVID-19. The protocol was immunoSEQ multiplex PCR, while the TCRdb copy is restricted to in-frame clones and leaves out a portion. Among 380,000 or so clones listed, roughly 86% were seen once. The sequenced sample was PBMCs or T cells enriched from blood (not recorded which). The receptors originated from a woman between 40 and 50 years old with acute COVID-19. Both conserved end residues are part of each CDR3. The order of the fields is clone size, V gene, J gene, D gene, CDR3 protein, CDR3 DNA. D genes are given only for firm matches. Only part of the rows carry a size: once, few, many, or a class if the clone is expanded.

clone_size: -; v_call: TRBV7-9; j_call: TRBJ2-7; d_call: TRBD1; cdr3_aa: CASSLEGQGTTYEQYF; cdr3_nt: TGTGCCAGCAGCTTAGAGGGACAGGGTACTACCTACGAGCAGTACTTC
clone_size: -; v_call: TRBV20-1; j_call: TRBJ2-1; d_call: TRBD2; cdr3_aa: CSASGLAGGGPTGTGQFF; cdr3_nt: TGCAGTGCTAGTGGACTAGCGGGGGGGGGTCCAACTGGCACTGGGCAGTTCTTC
clone_size: -; v_call: TRBV4-2; j_call: TRBJ2-2; d_call: -; cdr3_aa: CASSQVKIRASGELFF; cdr3_nt: TGTGCCAGCAGCCAAGTTAAGATCCGAGCTTCCGGGGAGCTGTTTTTT
clone_size: -; v_call: TRBV6-5; j_call: TRBJ2-5; d_call: -; cdr3_aa: CASSYKVHTQETQYF; cdr3_nt: TGTGCCAGCAGTTACAAAGTACACACGCAAGAGACCCAGTACTTC
clone_size: -; v_call: TRBV10-3; j_call: TRBJ2-2; d_call: TRBD2; cdr3_aa: CANSGLAGGNTGELFF; cdr3_nt: TGTGCCAACTCGGGACTAGCGGGGGGAAACACCGGGGAGCTGTTTTTT
clone_size: -; v_call: TRBV15; j_call: TRBJ1-5; d_call: TRBD1; cdr3_aa: CATSRDLGTGDQPQHF; cdr3_nt: TGTGCCACCAGCAGAGATCTAGGGACAGGGGATCAGCCCCAGCATTTT
clone_size: -; v_call: TRBV5-4; j_call: TRBJ1-3; d_call: -; cdr3_aa: CASSSRVGGNTIYF; cdr3_nt: TGTGCCAGCAGCTCCAGGGTTGGCGGAAACACCATATATTTT
clone_size: -; v_call: TRBV5-3; j_call: TRBJ1-2; d_call: TRBD1; cdr3_aa: CARSRDSSYGYTF; cdr3_nt: TGTGCCAGAAGCCGGGACAGCTCCTATGGCTACACCTTC
clone_size: -; v_call: TRBV2; j_call: TRBJ2-6; d_call: TRBD1; cdr3_aa: CASSGRTGGTGANVLTF; cdr3_nt: TGTGCCAGCAGTGGCCGGACAGGGGGGACTGGGGCCAACGTCCTGACTTTC
clone_size: -; v_call: TRBV19; j_call: TRBJ2-5; d_call: -; cdr3_aa: CASSQAGETQYF; cdr3_nt: TGTGCCAGTTCCCAGGCGGGAGAGACCCAGTACTTC
clone_size: -; v_call: TRBV5-1; j_call: TRBJ2-3; d_call: -; cdr3_aa: CASSLEPGGGAGETQYF; cdr3_nt: TGCGCCAGCAGCTTGGAGCCAGGGGGCGGTGCGGGGGAAACGCAGTATTTT
clone_size: -; v_call: TRBV13; j_call: TRBJ2-1; d_call: -; cdr3_aa: CASSLEGQSYNEQFF; cdr3_nt: TGTGCCAGCAGCTTGGAGGGACAGTCTTACAATGAGCAGTTCTTC
clone_size: -; v_call: TRBV30; j_call: TRBJ1-5; d_call: -; cdr3_aa: CAWSSGLEQPQHF; cdr3_nt: TGTGCCTGGAGTTCCGGGTTGGAACAGCCCCAGCATTTT
clone_size: -; v_call: TRBV3-1/TRBV3-2; j_call: TRBJ1-1; d_call: TRBD1; cdr3_aa: CASSQVGRGRRTEAFF; cdr3_nt: TGTGCCAGCAGCCAAGTCGGAAGGGGGCGCAGGACTGAAGCTTTCTTT
clone_size: -; v_call: TRBV5-1; j_call: TRBJ1-1; d_call: -; cdr3_aa: CASSLEATANTEAFF; cdr3_nt: TGCGCCAGCAGCTTGGAGGCGACAGCGAACACTGAAGCTTTCTTT
clone_size: -; v_call: TRBV20-1; j_call: TRBJ1-5; d_call: -; cdr3_aa: CSASFRGEQPQHF; cdr3_nt: TGCAGTGCTAGTTTCCGGGGGGAGCAGCCCCAGCATTTT
clone_size: -; v_call: TRBV5-1; j_call: TRBJ2-7; d_call: TRBD1; cdr3_aa: CASSFSGQNYEQYF; cdr3_nt: TGCGCCAGCAGCTTTTCGGGACAGAACTACGAGCAGTACTTC
clone_size: -; v_call: TRBV18; j_call: TRBJ1-3; d_call: -; cdr3_aa: CASSPTALSGNTIYF; cdr3_nt: TGTGCCAGCTCACCGACTGCCCTCTCTGGAAACACCATATATTTT
clone_size: -; v_call: TRBV6-1; j_call: TRBJ2-7; d_call: -; cdr3_aa: CASSEAGFYEQYF; cdr3_nt: TGTGCCAGCAGTGAGGCAGGGTTCTACGAGCAGTACTTC
clone_size: -; v_call: TRBV7-9; j_call: TRBJ2-1; d_call: -; cdr3_aa: CASSLWQGNNEQFF; cdr3_nt: TGTGCCAGCAGCTTATGGCAGGGAAACAATGAGCAGTTCTTC
clone_size: once; v_call: TRBV27; j_call: TRBJ2-3; d_call: -; cdr3_aa: CASSFSGSGDTQYF; cdr3_nt: TGTGCCAGCAGTTTTTCGGGGTCGGGAGATACGCAGTATTTT
clone_size: -; v_call: TRBV12-3/TRBV12-4; j_call: TRBJ1-1; d_call: TRBD1; cdr3_aa: CASKDRGDTEAFF; cdr3_nt: TGTGCCAGCAAGGACAGGGGAGACACTGAAGCTTTCTTT
clone_size: once; v_call: TRBV24-1; j_call: TRBJ2-1; d_call: TRBD1; cdr3_aa: CATSDASAGARGKDEQFF; cdr3_nt: TGTGCCACCAGTGACGCGAGTGCCGGAGCCAGGGGGAAGGATGAGCAGTTCTTC
clone_size: -; v_call: TRBV11-2; j_call: TRBJ1-2; d_call: TRBD1; cdr3_aa: CASSDRGNYGYTF; cdr3_nt: TGTGCCAGCAGCGACAGGGGTAACTATGGCTACACCTTC
clone_size: -; v_call: TRBV5-1; j_call: TRBJ1-2; d_call: TRBD1; cdr3_aa: CASSLDGTGANYYGYTF; cdr3_nt: TGCGCCAGCAGCTTGGACGGGACAGGGGCAAACTACTATGGCTACACCTTC
clone_size: -; v_call: TRBV29-1; j_call: TRBJ2-3; d_call: TRBD1; cdr3_aa: CSVFKQGVRTDTQYF; cdr3_nt: TGCAGCGTATTTAAACAGGGGGTAAGAACAGATACGCAGTATTTT
clone_size: -; v_call: TRBV28; j_call: TRBJ1-4; d_call: -; cdr3_aa: CASRTRTGPNEKLFF; cdr3_nt: TGTGCCAGCAGAACGAGGACTGGCCCCAATGAAAAACTGTTTTTT
clone_size: -; v_call: TRBV5-1; j_call: TRBJ1-4; d_call: -; cdr3_aa: CASSRVEGNEKLFF; cdr3_nt: TGCGCCAGCAGCCGGGTGGAGGGAAATGAAAAACTGTTTTTT
clone_size: -; v_call: TRBV18; j_call: TRBJ2-5; d_call: -; cdr3_aa: CASSPLDHLEETQYF; cdr3_nt: TGTGCCAGCTCACCACTCGATCATCTGGAGGAGACCCAGTACTTC
clone_size: -; v_call: TRBV12-3/TRBV12-4; j_call: TRBJ1-2; d_call: -; cdr3_aa: CASSQDKNYGYTF; cdr3_nt: TGTGCCAGCAGCCAGGACAAGAACTATGGCTACACCTTC
clone_size: -; v_call: TRBV5-6; j_call: TRBJ1-1; d_call: -; cdr3_aa: CASSFGDEAFF; cdr3_nt: TGTGCCAGCAGCTTCGGGGATGAAGCTTTCTTT
clone_size: -; v_call: TRBV5-1; j_call: TRBJ2-1; d_call: TRBD1; cdr3_aa: CASSFLDRAFEQFF; cdr3_nt: TGCGCCAGCAGCTTTCTTGACAGGGCGTTTGAGCAGTTCTTC
clone_size: -; v_call: TRBV6-5; j_call: TRBJ2-1; d_call: TRBD1; cdr3_aa: CASSYLGQGYEQFF; cdr3_nt: TGTGCCAGCAGTTACTTAGGACAGGGATATGAGCAGTTCTTC
clone_size: -; v_call: TRBV27; j_call: TRBJ1-5; d_call: TRBD1; cdr3_aa: CASSSGQGLYNNQPQHF; cdr3_nt: TGTGCCAGCAGTTCGGGACAGGGTCTTTATAACAATCAGCCCCAGCATTTT
clone_size: -; v_call: TRBV7-2; j_call: TRBJ2-2; d_call: TRBD1; cdr3_aa: CASSKQGPQNTGELFF; cdr3_nt: TGTGCCAGCAGCAAACAGGGGCCCCAGAACACCGGGGAGCTGTTTTTT
clone_size: once; v_call: TRBV25-1; j_call: TRBJ1-3; d_call: -; cdr3_aa: CASSESGSGNTIYF; cdr3_nt: TGTGCCAGCAGTGAGTCGGGGAGTGGAAACACCATATATTTT
clone_size: -; v_call: TRBV2; j_call: TRBJ2-2; d_call: TRBD2; cdr3_aa: CASSESSGGAGGELFF; cdr3_nt: TGTGCCAGCAGTGAATCTAGCGGGGGGGCCGGCGGGGAGCTGTTTTTT